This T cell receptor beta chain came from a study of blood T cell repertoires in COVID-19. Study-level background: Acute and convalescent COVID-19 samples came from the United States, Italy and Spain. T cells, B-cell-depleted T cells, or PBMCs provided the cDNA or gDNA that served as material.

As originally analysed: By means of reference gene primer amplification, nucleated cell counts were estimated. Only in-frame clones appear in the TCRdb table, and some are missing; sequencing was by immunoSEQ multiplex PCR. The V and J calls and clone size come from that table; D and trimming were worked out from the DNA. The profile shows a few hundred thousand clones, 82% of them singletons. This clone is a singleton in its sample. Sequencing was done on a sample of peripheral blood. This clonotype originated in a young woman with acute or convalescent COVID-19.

Written as DNA, the CDR3 is TGTGCCAGCAGCTTACAGCGTGGTCTGGGTGGCTACACCTTC. Amino acids: CASSLQRGLGGYTF. V usage is TRBV7-2 and J usage is TRBJ1-2, with D unresolved. This CDR3 spans 14 amino acids. Deletions cut 2 bases from V and 7 bases from J, with 14 bases between. Germline lookup yields CDR1 SGHTA and CDR2 FQGNSA.